Following are 24 T cell receptor beta chains from one sample sequenced in a study of T cells expressing NK-cell markers. TCRdb re-called the 5' RACE reads and catalogs CDR3 proteins one per entry, DNA excluded. The sample holds approximately 550,000 distinct CDR3 sequences. Material for sequencing was blood T cells: a sorted CD56 or NKG2C T cell subset, CD4+ or CD8+ T cells, or bulk PBMC T cells (not recorded which). These receptors all stem from a man younger than 30 in good health.

This rearrangement joins TRBV7-2 to TRBJ2-7; as DNA is missing, the TRBD2 call by TCRdb cannot be tested. The CDR3 has 12 residues. Germline lookup yields CDR1 SGHTA and CDR2 FQGNSA. The CDR3 reads CASSFGEIEQYF.

The chain carries TRBV7-3 and TRBJ2-1; as DNA is missing, the TRBD2 call by TCRdb cannot be tested. CDR1 is SGHTA and CDR2 is FQGTGA in the germline V gene. This CDR3 spans 16 amino acids. This chain's CDR3 is CASSSFPSGGRGEQFF.

This sequence joins TRBV10-3 and TRBJ2-3; TCRdb's D gene call, TRBD2, goes unchecked for lack of DNA. Germline-derived CDR1 and CDR2 are ENHRY and SYGVKD. The CDR3 length is 16 residues. This CDR3 is CAISEPGTSFSDTQYF.

CDR3 region: CSARNKLAGVLVDTQYF. This sequence joins TRBV20-1 and TRBJ2-3; without DNA, the TCRdb call of TRBD2 cannot be checked. The germline CDR1 and CDR2 sequences are DFQATT and SNEGSKA (reference sequence). The CDR3 is 17 residues long.

The rearrangement uses TRBV28 and TRBJ2-5; the D call from TCRdb, TRBD1, cannot be confirmed without DNA. Germline loops: CDR1 MDHEN, CDR2 SYDVKM. The CDR3 sequence is 14 residues long. This CDR3 reads CASSHPGGQETQYF.

This chain links TRBV9 with TRBJ2-7; TCRdb's assignment of TRBD2 cannot be checked, as there is no DNA. The CDR3 is 15 residues long. Germline V lookup: CDR1 SGDLS, CDR2 YYNGEE. The CDR3 sequence is CASSVQSGLGYEQYF.

Here the CDR3 reads CASSLIGTVYNEQFF. J is TRBJ2-1 and V is TRBV7-3; the TRBD1 assignment by TCRdb is unverifiable without DNA. Germline V CDR1 and CDR2: SGHTA, FQGTGA. The CDR3 spans 15 residues.

The chain couples TRBV5-1 to TRBJ2-1; TCRdb's assignment of TRBD1 cannot be checked, as there is no DNA. This CDR3 region has 17 residues. From germline, CDR1 is SGHRS and CDR2 YFSETQ. The CDR3 protein is CASSRVGQGPTYNEQFF.

The CDR3 is CASGPGANSGKLFF. The V and J genes are TRBV12-3 or TRBV12-4 and TRBJ1-4; the D gene TCRdb calls, TRBD1, cannot be checked with no DNA. The CDR3 length is 14 residues.

V and J are TRBV6-4 and TRBJ1-6; TCRdb designates TRBD1, a call that cannot be tested without DNA. Looked up from germline, CDR1 is MRHNA and CDR2 is SNTAGT. This CDR3 has 14 amino acids. The CDR3 loop is CASRQTDDNSPLHF.

The chain is built from TRBV7-8 and TRBJ2-4; without DNA, the TCRdb call of TRBD2 cannot be checked. The germline V gene has CDR1 SGHVS and CDR2 FQNEAQ. This CDR3 has 17 amino acids. CDR3 residues: CASSLGVAATHKNIQYF.

The rearrangement links TRBV5-1 to TRBJ1-5. The germline V gene encodes CDR1 SGHRS and CDR2 YFSETQ. This CDR3 has 13 amino acids. CDR3 sequence reads: CASSLDPNQPQHF. Drawing the rest from reference TRBV5-1 and TRBJ1-5, the complete variable domain is KAGVTQTPRYLIKTRGQQVTLSCSPISGHRSVSWYQQTPGQGLQFLFEYFSETQRNKGNFPGRFSGRQFSNSRSEMNVSTLELGDSALYLCASSLDPNQPQHFGDGTRLSIL.

The chain recombines TRBV20-1 with TRBJ1-2. CDR1 and CDR2 from the germline V gene are DFQATT and SNEGSKA (reference sequence). The CDR3 spans 12 residues. The CDR3 is CSARDIHYGYTF.

The chain links TRBV10-3 to TRBJ2-1; TCRdb outputs TRBD1, but without DNA this stays unchecked. CDR1 and CDR2 from the germline V gene are ENHRY and SYGVKD. The CDR3 runs 15 residues. CDR3 amino acids: CAISDVETGGDEQFF.

The chain has TRBV2 and TRBJ2-1. Germline loops: CDR1 SNHLY, CDR2 FYNNEI. The CDR3 length is 16 residues. CDR3 residues: CASSEPGMGSKGEQFF.

The chain has TRBV4-3 and TRBJ2-3; TCRdb's D call of TRBD2 is untestable without DNA. The CDR3 is 17 residues long. Germline V gives CDR1 LGHNA, CDR2 YSLEER. The chain's CDR3 is CASSQDGTSGGADTQYF.

J is TRBJ2-5 and V is TRBV6-5; TCRdb proposes TRBD1, but this gene call is untestable without DNA. The CDR3 length is 15 residues. In germline, CDR1 is MNHEY, CDR2 SVGAGI. CDR3 residues: CASSYVGLGEETQYF.

The gene calls are TRBV20-1 and TRBJ2-7; TCRdb calls TRBD1, which cannot be checked without DNA. The CDR3 covers 14 residues. Germline V gene sequence: CDR1 DFQATT, CDR2 SNEGSKA (reference sequence). CDR3 sequence reads: CSPQRGTPNYEQYF.

The CDR3 loop is CASKGQGASIPGELFF. The chain couples TRBV12-3 or TRBV12-4 to TRBJ2-2; TCRdb's D call of TRBD1 is untestable without DNA. The CDR3 runs 16 residues.

The chain employs TRBV4-3 and TRBJ2-3; as DNA is missing, the TRBD2 call by TCRdb cannot be tested. This CDR3 contains 16 residues. Per germline, CDR1 LGHNA and CDR2 YSLEER. Here the CDR3 reads CASSQFIGLDSDTQYF.

The chain recombines TRBV4-1 with TRBJ1-1; TCRdb selects TRBD1, and the lack of DNA leaves this call unchecked. This CDR3 comprises 14 residues. Germline V CDR1 and CDR2: MGHRA, YSYEKL. CDR3 in amino acids: CASSHVRDTTEAFF.

The chain employs TRBV9 and TRBJ2-1; without DNA, the TCRdb call of TRBD2 cannot be checked. Germline CDR1 and CDR2: SGDLS and YYNGEE. This CDR3 is 17 amino acids long. The CDR3 reads CASSVGNPGALYNEQFF. Together with reference TRBV9 and TRBJ2-1, the CDR3 gives the full variable domain: DSGVTQTPKHLITATGQRVTLRCSPRSGDLSVYWYQQSLDQGLQFLIQYYNGEERAKGNILERFSAQQFPDLHSELNLSSLELGDSALYFCASSVGNPGALYNEQFFGPGTRLTVL.

This rearrangement joins TRBV4-3 to TRBJ1-4. CDR1 and CDR2 (germline): LGHNA, YSLEER. The CDR3 is 15 residues long. CDR3 region: CASSQESQFNEKLFF.

This chain joins TRBV12-5 and TRBJ2-5. CDR1 is LGHNT, CDR2 FRNRAP, per germline. This CDR3 region has 12 residues. The CDR3 loop reads CASGLGKETQYF. The full variable domain, rest sourced from reference TRBV12-5 and TRBJ2-5, is DARVTQTPRHKVTEMGQEVTMRCQPILGHNTVFWYRQTMMQGLELLAYFRNRAPLDDSGMPKDRFSAEMPDATLATLKIQPSEPRDSAVYFCASGLGKETQYFGPGTRLLVL.